These 12 T cell receptor beta chains came from one sample sequenced in a study of T-cell memory formation after mild COVID-19. TCRdb called the 5' RACE reads again in MiXCR, with one record for every CDR3 protein. The top ten hold 3.5% of the sample, which has under 300,000 distinct CDR3 sequences, less than 20% seen once. The sequencing input was PBMCs or a T cell subset sorted from them (not recorded which). These receptors came from a man between 18 and 35 years old who had mild COVID-19 (a few samples of this study predate the infection). Cell type and time point are not known.

This clonotype was found a few times. The chain is built from TRBV7-9 and TRBJ2-3; possible D gene TRBD2, 5 bases. Looked up from germline, CDR1 is SEHNR and CDR2 is FQNEAQ (reference sequence). V shed 1 base and J shed 0 bases, with 11 bases lying between them. The CDR3 is 16 amino acids. The CDR3 spells CASSLGKTGSTDTQYF. CDR3 nucleotide sequence: TGTGCCAGCAGCTTAGGGAAGACGGGGAGCACAGATACGCAGTATTTT.

This sequence joins TRBV3-1 and TRBJ2-1; weak D call: TRBD2 (6 bases). Trimming removed 4 bases from V and 2 bases from J, with 12 bases in between. Germline V gives CDR1 LGHDT, CDR2 YNNKEL (reference sequence). The CDR3 loop spans 15 amino acids. In nucleotides, the CDR3 is TGTGCCAGCAGCCGTGGACTATTAACCTACAATGAGCAGTTCTTC. It specifies CASSRGLLTYNEQFF.

CDR3 nucleotides: TGTGCCAGCAGCCTGACTAGCGGGGGATACTACAATGAGCAGTTCTTC. This encodes CASSLTSGGYYNEQFF. V gene TRBV5-5 combines with J gene TRBJ2-1; 12 nucleotides agree with TRBD2. The CDR3 loop spans 16 amino acids. V lost 4 bases to trimming and J lost 3 bases; unmatched junction nucleotides: 5. Germline CDR1 reads SGHKS; CDR2 reads YYEKEE (reference sequence).

This clonotype was seen many times. The chain employs TRBV7-2 and TRBJ2-3; 7 nucleotides match TRBD2. The CDR3 consists of 16 residues. With V trimmed by 2 bases and J by 6 bases, 11 bases remained unmatched. Germline loops: CDR1 SGHTA, CDR2 FQGNSA. The CDR3 bases are TGTGCCAGCAGCTTACGACCGCTAGCGGTGGCGGATACGCAGTATTTT. It is translated as CASSLRPLAVADTQYF. The full variable domain, in which reference TRBV7-2 and TRBJ2-3 provide the parts outside the CDR3, is GAGVSQSPSNKVTEKGKDVELRCDPISGHTALYWYRQSLGQGLEFLIYFQGNSAPDKSGLPSDRFSAERTGGSVSTLTIQRTQQEDSAVYLCASSLRPLAVADTQYFGPGTRLTVL.

The V and J genes are TRBV12-3 or TRBV12-4 and TRBJ2-3; D is perhaps TRBD1 (6 bases). The germline V and J ends were trimmed by 5 bases and 5 bases, with 17 bases remaining between them. The CDR3 covers 15 residues. CDR3 sequence reads: CASSAPGTKGDTQYF. For the CDR3, the DNA is TGTGCCAGCAGTGCCCCTGGGACAAAGGGAGATACGCAGTATTTT.

The chain recombines TRBV7-9 with TRBJ1-4; D gene unclear. The CDR3 length is 15 residues. Germline CDR1 is SEHNR and CDR2 is FQNEAQ (reference sequence). Trimming cost V 1 base and J 0 bases, with 6 bases left between them. The CDR3 sequence: CASSLGRTTNEKLFF. Written as DNA, the CDR3 is TGTGCCAGCAGCTTAGGTCGAACAACTAATGAAAAACTGTTTTTT.

This rearrangement joins TRBV5-1 to TRBJ2-5; possible D gene TRBD2, 5 bases. Per germline, CDR1 SGHRS and CDR2 YFSETQ. The CDR3 spans 15 residues. Trimming stripped 1 base from V and 2 bases from J, with 12 bases between. The CDR3 is CASSLRAAEQETQYF. The CDR3 DNA sequence: TGCGCCAGCAGCTTGAGAGCGGCCGAGCAAGAGACCCAGTACTTC.

This clonotype came up many times. CDR3 sequence (DNA): TGTGCCAGCAGCTTTGGCACAGATACGCAGTATTTT. The encoded protein is CASSFGTDTQYF. The chain couples TRBV7-3 to TRBJ2-3; no clear D gene. The V gene lost 3 bases and the J gene lost 1 base, with 2 bases spanning the gap. Germline CDR1 SGHTA, CDR2 FQGTGA. The CDR3 consists of 12 residues. The entire variable domain, with the rest obtained from reference TRBV7-3 and TRBJ2-3, is as follows: GAGVSQTPSNKVTEKGKYVELRCDPISGHTALYWYRQSLGQGPEFLIYFQGTGAADDSGLPNDRFFAVRPEGSVSTLKIQRTERGDSAVYLCASSFGTDTQYFGPGTRLTVL.

This clonotype came up a few times. V gene TRBV5-4 combines with J gene TRBJ2-4, with 7 bases lining up with TRBD2. J was trimmed by 6 bases and V by 4 bases; bases with no gene match: 7. This CDR3 has 14 residues. Germline assignment: CDR1 SGHNT and CDR2 YYREEE (reference sequence). The CDR3 region is CASSAWGRGNIQYF. The DNA of the CDR3 is TGTGCCAGCAGCGCCTGGGGGAGGGGAAACATTCAGTACTTC.

This sequence joins TRBV6-2 or TRBV6-3 and TRBJ1-1; the D is unclear. CDR3 length: 11 residues. Trimming cost V 8 bases and J 0 bases, with 4 bases left between them. Germline CDR1 MNHEY, CDR2 SVGEGT. CDR3 protein: CASLMNTEAFF. The CDR3 nucleotides read TGTGCCAGCCTTATGAACACTGAAGCTTTCTTT.

This chain joins TRBV9 and TRBJ2-3, with 7 bases matching TRBD1. Per germline, CDR1 SGDLS and CDR2 YYNGEE. The CDR3 sequence is 14 residues long. V lost 3 bases and J lost 6; bases outside the gene matches: 7. The CDR3 spells CASSADRAWDTQYF. The CDR3 DNA reads as TGTGCCAGCAGCGCCGACAGGGCCTGGGATACGCAGTATTTT. Full variable domain (rest looked up from reference TRBV9 and TRBJ2-3): DSGVTQTPKHLITATGQRVTLRCSPRSGDLSVYWYQQSLDQGLQFLIQYYNGEERAKGNILERFSAQQFPDLHSELNLSSLELGDSALYFCASSADRAWDTQYFGPGTRLTVL.

The chain joins TRBV23-1 to TRBJ1-6, with D possibly TRBD1 on 5 matching bases. TRBV23-1 counts as an open reading frame of uncertain function. CDR3 length: 13 residues. The germline V and J ends were trimmed by 7 bases and 10 bases, with 14 bases remaining between them. The CDR3 DNA reads TGCGCCAGCACGGTACAGGCAACCTCACCCCTCCACTTT. Its protein product is CASTVQATSPLHF.